A selection of T cell receptor beta chains follows, all from one sample in a study of T cell responses to AZD1222 COVID-19 vaccine. Sequenced by immunoSEQ multiplex PCR; TCRdb stores in-frame clones only, minus some. Altogether around 87,000 clones are present, roughly 90% being singletons, with the ten largest covering about 20%. The sequencing here drew on peripheral blood, taken on day 0 of AZD1222 vaccination. The receptors originated from an adult in good health. The CDR3 runs from the conserved cysteine through the conserved F or W. Each record gives: clone size, D gene, V gene, J gene, CDR3 protein, CDR3 DNA. The D gene is left open where the match is weak. Rows may omit the clone size; those that give it use once, few, many or a size class.

clone_size: .
d_call: .
v_call: TRBV4-2
j_call: TRBJ1-6
cdr3_aa: CASSQGGNDGSPLHF
cdr3_nt: TGTGCCAGCAGCCAGGGGGGGAACGACGGATCACCCCTCCACTTT

clone_size: .
d_call: TRBD1
v_call: TRBV2
j_call: TRBJ1-6
cdr3_aa: CASSWGTVNSPLHF
cdr3_nt: TGTGCCAGCAGTTGGGGGACAGTGAATTCACCCCTCCACTTT

clone_size: .
d_call: TRBD2
v_call: TRBV28
j_call: TRBJ2-5
cdr3_aa: CATAGGALRETQYF
cdr3_nt: TGTGCCACCGCGGGGGGGGCGCTTCGCGAGACCCAGTACTTC

clone_size: .
d_call: .
v_call: TRBV13
j_call: TRBJ2-7
cdr3_aa: CASSSEGFGEQYF
cdr3_nt: TGTGCCAGCAGCTCGGAGGGGTTCGGCGAGCAGTACTTC

clone_size: .
d_call: .
v_call: TRBV7-9
j_call: TRBJ1-2
cdr3_aa: CASTTGAFTNYGYTF
cdr3_nt: TGTGCCAGCACTACAGGTGCTTTTACTAACTATGGCTACACCTTC

clone_size: .
d_call: .
v_call: TRBV18
j_call: TRBJ1-2
cdr3_aa: CASSPPAGRHAGYTF
cdr3_nt: TGTGCCAGCTCACCTCCAGCGGGCCGCCACGCTGGCTACACCTTC

clone_size: .
d_call: .
v_call: TRBV18
j_call: TRBJ2-5
cdr3_aa: CASSPGRQRETQYF
cdr3_nt: TGTGCCAGCTCTCCCGGGAGACAGAGGGAGACCCAGTACTTC

clone_size: .
d_call: .
v_call: TRBV27
j_call: TRBJ2-3
cdr3_aa: CASSLYRLRGADTQYF
cdr3_nt: TGTGCCAGCAGTTTATACAGGCTAAGGGGGGCCGATACGCAGTATTTT

clone_size: once
d_call: .
v_call: TRBV6-1
j_call: TRBJ1-4
cdr3_aa: CASSDNRVSNEKLFF
cdr3_nt: TGTGCCAGCAGTGATAACAGGGTATCTAATGAAAAACTGTTTTTT

clone_size: .
d_call: .
v_call: TRBV6-5
j_call: TRBJ2-7
cdr3_aa: CASSYAGREWQQYF
cdr3_nt: TGTGCCAGCAGTTATGCAGGCCGCGAATGGCAGCAGTACTTC

clone_size: once
d_call: .
v_call: TRBV28
j_call: TRBJ1-2
cdr3_aa: CASSFRAYGYTF
cdr3_nt: TGTGCCAGCAGTTTCAGGGCCTATGGCTACACCTTC

clone_size: .
d_call: .
v_call: TRBV7-2
j_call: TRBJ2-5
cdr3_aa: CASSLVIETQYF
cdr3_nt: TGTGCCAGCAGCTTAGTAATAGAGACCCAGTACTTC

clone_size: .
d_call: .
v_call: TRBV6-5
j_call: TRBJ1-6
cdr3_aa: CASSYQRDSPLHF
cdr3_nt: TGTGCCAGCAGTTATCAGCGGGATTCACCCCTCCACTTT

clone_size: .
d_call: .
v_call: TRBV7-2
j_call: TRBJ1-2
cdr3_aa: CASSQRYRPNYGYTF
cdr3_nt: TGTGCCAGCAGCCAAAGGTACAGGCCAAACTATGGCTACACCTTC

clone_size: .
d_call: .
v_call: TRBV11-2
j_call: TRBJ2-7
cdr3_aa: CASSLIGYGQYF
cdr3_nt: TGTGCCAGCAGCTTAATCGGGTACGGGCAGTACTTC

clone_size: once
d_call: .
v_call: TRBV27
j_call: TRBJ2-1
cdr3_aa: CASIILSTGGYNEQFF
cdr3_nt: TGTGCCAGCATAATCCTCTCGACCGGGGGATACAATGAGCAGTTCTTC

clone_size: .
d_call: .
v_call: TRBV7-9
j_call: TRBJ1-2
cdr3_aa: CASSPLVGDPGYGYTF
cdr3_nt: TGTGCCAGCAGCCCGTTGGTCGGGGACCCCGGCTATGGCTACACCTTC

clone_size: .
d_call: .
v_call: TRBV3-1/TRBV3-2
j_call: TRBJ1-1
cdr3_aa: CASSQTGRVTEAFF
cdr3_nt: TGTGCCAGCAGCCAAACAGGGAGGGTCACTGAAGCTTTCTTT

clone_size: .
d_call: TRBD1
v_call: TRBV5-1
j_call: TRBJ2-3
cdr3_aa: CASKTGDSNSADTQYF
cdr3_nt: TGCGCCAGCAAGACAGGGGACTCGAATTCGGCAGATACGCAGTATTTT

clone_size: .
d_call: .
v_call: TRBV30
j_call: TRBJ1-5
cdr3_aa: CAWSSQGQTNNQPQHF
cdr3_nt: TGTGCCTGGAGTTCGCAGGGGCAAACGAACAATCAGCCCCAGCATTTT

clone_size: .
d_call: .
v_call: TRBV11-2
j_call: TRBJ1-4
cdr3_aa: CASSLSSTNEKLFF
cdr3_nt: TGTGCCAGCAGCTTATCCTCAACTAATGAAAAACTGTTTTTT

clone_size: .
d_call: TRBD1
v_call: TRBV19
j_call: TRBJ1-1
cdr3_aa: CASTGGGGRWTEAFF
cdr3_nt: TGTGCCAGTACGGGTGGAGGGGGCAGGTGGACTGAAGCTTTCTTT

clone_size: .
d_call: .
v_call: TRBV27
j_call: TRBJ1-2
cdr3_aa: CASSATGYYGYTF
cdr3_nt: TGTGCCAGCAGTGCAACAGGGTACTATGGCTACACCTTC

clone_size: .
d_call: TRBD1
v_call: TRBV28
j_call: TRBJ1-2
cdr3_aa: CASSFTGQGRSGYTF
cdr3_nt: TGTGCCAGCAGTTTCACGGGACAGGGGAGGAGTGGCTACACCTTC

clone_size: .
d_call: .
v_call: TRBV29-1
j_call: TRBJ2-3
cdr3_aa: CSVTGSADTQYF
cdr3_nt: TGCAGCGTTACAGGATCGGCAGATACGCAGTATTTT

clone_size: few
d_call: .
v_call: TRBV4-2
j_call: TRBJ1-6
cdr3_aa: CASSQDLGVRSPLHF
cdr3_nt: TGTGCCAGCAGCCAAGATCTTGGGGTACGTTCACCCCTCCACTTT

clone_size: .
d_call: .
v_call: TRBV3-1/TRBV3-2
j_call: TRBJ1-6
cdr3_aa: CASSQSQNYNSPLHF
cdr3_nt: TGTGCCAGCAGCCAAAGTCAGAATTATAATTCACCCCTCCACTTT

clone_size: .
d_call: TRBD1
v_call: TRBV6-4
j_call: TRBJ2-7
cdr3_aa: CASSDYPGQSYEQYF
cdr3_nt: TGTGCCAGCAGTGACTACCCGGGACAGTCCTACGAGCAGTACTTC

clone_size: .
d_call: .
v_call: TRBV9
j_call: TRBJ1-1
cdr3_aa: CASSVDDYGDRIDTEAFF
cdr3_nt: TGTGCCAGCAGCGTAGATGACTATGGGGATAGGATTGACACTGAAGCTTTCTTT